The present TCR beta chain was sequenced within a study of T cells in Graves' hyperthyroidism and ophthalmopathy. Study-level results: Ophthalmopathy was told apart from stable hyperthyroidism by a 13 V-J model. Ophthalmopathy, which appeared later, was predicted by the model a median 6.5 months before onset.

The sample holds many counts of this clonotype. No antigen is known for it. With 5 bases removed from V and 6 bases from J, the gap between germline ends came to 16 bases. Germline V lookup: CDR1 MNHNS, CDR2 SASEGT. The CDR3 is made up of 15 amino acids. Patients were aged 18 to 65, had disease duration under 2 months, and had newly diagnosed hyperthyroidism. Each diagnosis drew on symptoms, thyroxine, TRAb, thyroid ultrasound and orbital computed tomography findings. Authors of the study amplified TCR beta CDR3 regions from RNA transcripts. Researchers ran a first-round RT-PCR on the TCR CDR3 using the HTBI primer set. TCRdb reprocessed the multiplex PCR reads via MiXCR and lists one record per CDR3 protein. The repertoire holds about 400,000 distinct CDR3 sequences, with more than 12% as singletons.

Sequenced input: blood. J is TRBJ1-4 and V is TRBV6-1; D uncertain. This TCR was recovered from a woman in her 30s with Graves' hyperthyroidism. CDR3 protein: CASSSTTTADEKLFF. Written as DNA, the CDR3 is TGTGCCAGCAGTTCAACAACGACCGCGGATGAAAAACTGTTTTTT.